The present TCR beta chain was sequenced within a study of cytomegalovirus exposure and HLA in healthy donors (dated by TCRdb to 2016 to 2017). Turning to the overall study: According to a later analysis, one platform produced both the 100 to 150 validation repertoires and the roughly 640 repertoires of the first cohort. The study aimed to test whether cataloging public T cell receptors could reveal signatures of past pathogen exposure. In addition to the first cohort of roughly 700 subjects, a separate validation cohort of around 110 different subjects was used. The study combined high-throughput TCR immunosequencing, statistical association of individual TCRs with disease status, and machine learning to predict cytomegalovirus infection status. What the authors observed across the whole study: A total of 150 to 200 TCR beta chains were listed by the study as associated with cytomegalovirus. Three of the identified cytomegalovirus-associated TCR beta chains were confirmed in vitro to be specific for cytomegalovirus antigens. While some public TCRs were present in many individuals, most TCR sequences turned up only very rarely across donors. Cytomegalovirus status was reported to be diagnosed by the classifier with high specificity and sensitivity in both the original and validation cohorts. A later analysis lacked HLA typing for the validation cohort, so it scored co-occurrence in that cohort across all 120 repertoires. It was suggested by the authors that the approach could potentially be generalized to other disease states and immunological phenotypes. Of the cluster scores, about 94% were above 0 in a later analysis, which found that TCRs clustered in the first cohort also tended to co-occur in the roughly 130 validation repertoires.

Donors formed part of the validation cohort, which comprised 120 subjects and was distinct from the first cohort of fewer than 750 subjects. Receptor amplification or capture employed the immunoSEQ multiplex PCR assay. Turning to the authors' computational methods: A statistical classification framework was built to diagnose cytomegalovirus status from the catalog of TCR beta chain sequences. What TCRdb holds here is the immuneACCESS table cut down to in-frame rearrangements. Part of the clones is not present; checked against another copy, under half of the missing clones reflect an unresolved V gene, and the others are unexplained. Clone size and the V and J calls come from that table; the DNA yielded D and trimming. This sample comprises about 360,000 clones, 75% to 90% of them detected only once. The ten largest clones capture over 0.75% of the sample. On this clone: Its antigen is still unknown. Base quality data are lacking; no much larger clone is found one base away.

This sequence was found in a woman between 18 and 29 years old in good health and CMV-seronegative. The sequenced material came from PBMCs.

The DNA is as follows: TGTGCCAGCAGCTTCCCGGGGGGGTATGAGCAGTTCTTC. Its translation reads: CASSFPGGYEQFF. This chain joins TRBV7-2 to TRBJ2-1, with 8 middle bases fitting TRBD2. The CDR3, cysteine through phenylalanine, is 13 amino acids long. Kept here is only the CDR3 DNA, which spans 39 bases and is read in frame from base 1. CDR1 and CDR2 are read off the germline V gene as SGHTA and FQGNSA. V lost 3 bases and J lost 8 bases, and the count of bases not matched to a germline gene is 3.